The 19 T cell receptor beta chains in this list originate from one sample, sequenced in a study of blood T cells in healthy people across ages. Alongside a J-beta primer mix, a sample-barcoded 5' primer served in a second PCR lasting about 7 to 12 cycles. MiXCR, run by TCRdb on the 5' RACE reads, gives a single entry per CDR3 protein. This sample has fewer than 950,000 distinct CDR3 sequences, with approximately 53% found just once. Sequencing used blood. The receptors were sampled from an elderly man in good health.

The rearrangement joins TRBV18 to TRBJ2-6, with D possibly being TRBD1 (5 bases). V dropped 6 bases and J dropped 4 bases, with 19 bases sitting between them. Germline-derived CDR1 and CDR2 are KGHSH and LQKENI. The CDR3 consists of 17 residues. CDR3 sequence reads: CASSPLRQPSGANVLTF. As DNA, the CDR3 is TGTGCCAGCTCCCCCCTGAGACAGCCGTCGGGGGCCAACGTCCTGACTTTC.

This clonotype turned up a few times. V is TRBV7-3 and J is TRBJ2-3; 10 nucleotides align to TRBD2. The CDR3 runs to 18 residues. Germline assignment: CDR1 SGHTA and CDR2 FQGTGA. V dropped 5 bases and J dropped 1; count of bases not matched to a gene: 12. The CDR3 sequence is CASSLRGPTSGGTDTQYF. In DNA, the CDR3 is TGTGCCAGCAGCCTAAGAGGCCCCACTAGCGGGGGCACAGATACGCAGTATTTT.

The gene calls are TRBV28 and TRBJ2-5; 7 bases are a match to TRBD1. The length of the CDR3 is 13 residues. In germline, CDR1 is MDHEN, CDR2 SYDVKM. Losses at the gene ends were 8 bases for V and 2 bases for J; bases not matched to a gene: 5. CDR3 nucleotide sequence: TGTGCCAGCCCCCAGACAGGGCAAGAGACCCAGTACTTC. Its protein product is CASPQTGQETQYF.

The chain links TRBV2 to TRBJ1-5, with 7 nucleotides matching TRBD1. The V gene end was trimmed by 5 bases and the J gene end by 3 bases; junction bases not matched to a gene: 7. Germline V gene lookup returns CDR1 SNHLY and CDR2 FYNNEI. This CDR3 spans 15 amino acids. This chain's CDR3 is CASSYLQGFNQPQHF. In DNA form, the CDR3 reads TGTGCCAGCAGTTATTTACAGGGGTTCAATCAGCCCCAGCATTTT.

There are a few counts of this clonotype. J is TRBJ2-1 and V is TRBV10-3; TRBD2 matches 11 bases. The germline V gene has CDR1 ENHRY and CDR2 SYGVKD. The CDR3 length is 17 residues. V was pared by 2 bases and J by 9 bases, with 12 bases of the junction left unmatched. Written as DNA, the CDR3 is TGTGCCATCAGTGAGGTAGCGGGAGGGCCCGGGCCCAGTGAGCAGTTCTTC. Translation: CAISEVAGGPGPSEQFF.

The V and J genes are TRBV6-1 and TRBJ2-3, with D unresolved. V was cut by 6 bases and J by 6 bases, with 7 bases left in between. The CDR3 covers 11 residues. Per germline, CDR1 MNHNS and CDR2 SASEGT. The CDR3 DNA sequence: TGTGCCAGCAGGATGGGGGATACGCAGTATTTT. Amino acids: CASRMGDTQYF.

A few counts support this clonotype. The rearrangement links TRBV5-1 to TRBJ2-1, with 7 positions matching TRBD2. The ends lost 2 bases at V and 3 bases at J; junction bases unmatched: 8. Germline CDR1 reads SGHRS; CDR2 reads YFSETQ. The CDR3 is 16 residues long. The DNA for the CDR3 is TGCGCCAGCAGCTTCTCCGCGGGAGTCGGCTACAATGAGCAGTTCTTC. Residues: CASSFSAGVGYNEQFF.

The chain has TRBV6-1 and TRBJ2-4, with TRBD2 identical over 10 bases. The J call is doubtful: the DNA matches TRBJ2-7 better. The CDR3 spans 16 residues. Germline V gives CDR1 MNHNS, CDR2 SASEGT. This CDR3 is CASSDPPAGGPYEQYF. DNA of the CDR3: TGTGCCAGCAGTGATCCACCAGCGGGAGGGCCCTACGAGCAGTACTTC.

This clonotype has more than one count but fewer than ten. V gene TRBV6-5 combines with J gene TRBJ2-7; a weak D match, TRBD1 (5 bases). V was pared by 2 bases and J by 2 bases, with 16 bases between. The CDR3 runs 16 residues. CDR1 and CDR2 (germline): MNHEY, SVGAGI. The CDR3 is CASSYTRQIPTYEQYF. The DNA of the CDR3 is TGTGCCAGCAGTTACACCCGACAGATTCCTACCTACGAGCAGTACTTC.

V usage is TRBV14 and J usage is TRBJ1-2, with TRBD1 identical over 11 bases. V lost 8 bases, J lost 8 bases, and 7 bases stayed unmatched. The germline gives CDR1 SGHDN, CDR2 FVKESK. The CDR3 length is 13 residues. The DNA for the CDR3 is TGTGCCAGCCGGGACAGGGGGTCAGAAGGCTACACCTTC. It yields the protein CASRDRGSEGYTF.

V usage is TRBV20-1 and J usage is TRBJ2-4, with unresolved D. The J call may be incorrect, as the DNA end agrees better with TRBJ2-7. Germline CDR1 and CDR2: DFQATT and SNEGSKA (reference sequence). This CDR3 contains 13 residues. CDR3 in DNA: TGCAGTGCTAGAGAAGGGAACCTCTACGAGCAGTACTTC. This gives the protein CSAREGNLYEQYF.

In this sample, this clonotype turned up a few times. This chain joins TRBV6-6 and TRBJ2-7; 7 bases agree with TRBD2. The CDR3 contains 15 residues. Germline CDR1 is MNHNY and CDR2 is SVGAGI (reference sequence). The trim removed 0 bases at V and 2 bases at J, leaving 4 bases unmatched. The CDR3 bases are TGTGCCAGCAGTTACTCTCCTAGCGGACCCTACGAGCAGTACTTC. It yields the protein CASSYSPSGPYEQYF.

In its sample, this clonotype was seen a few times. The chain combines TRBV12-3 or TRBV12-4 with TRBJ1-1, with 9 bases that match TRBD1. The junction had 5 bases not matched to a gene; V was cut back by 6 bases and J by 3 bases. The CDR3 has 14 residues. DNA for the CDR3: TGTGCCAGCAGCCTACAGGGGGCTGACACTGAAGCTTTCTTT. Translated, it gives CASSLQGADTEAFF.

This rearrangement joins TRBV7-2 to TRBJ1-2; 11 bases are shared with TRBD1. This CDR3 has 15 residues. Germline V lookup: CDR1 SGHTA, CDR2 FQGNSA. V dropped 1 base and J dropped 8; count of bases not matched to a gene: 6. The DNA of the CDR3 is TGTGCCAGCAGCTTAGAGGGGGGGACAGGGGGAGGCTACACCTTC. This codes for CASSLEGGTGGGYTF.

The gene calls are TRBV7-9 and TRBJ2-4; the D gene is possibly TRBD2 (6 bases). This CDR3 is built from 16 residues. V lost 2 bases to trimming and J lost 4 bases, with 15 bases between them. The germline V gene has CDR1 SEHNR and CDR2 FQNEAQ (reference sequence). The CDR3 sequence is CASSLWSGVSKNIQYF. The DNA for the CDR3 is TGTGCCAGCAGCTTATGGTCGGGAGTGTCTAAAAACATTCAGTACTTC.

This clonotype was counted a few times. The chain uses TRBV29-1 and TRBJ2-7; a possible D gene is TRBD2 (6 bases). Trimming pared 0 bases from V and 3 bases from J, leaving 15 bases between. This CDR3 contains 15 residues. Germline values: CDR1 SQVTM, CDR2 ANQGSEA. The CDR3 DNA sequence: TGCAGCGTTGAAGATTCCGCAGGAGCGGGCTACGAGCAGTACTTC. It is translated as CSVEDSAGAGYEQYF.

The rearrangement joins TRBV20-1 to TRBJ1-2; D possibly corresponds to TRBD1 (5 bases). This CDR3 is 14 amino acids long. Trimming removed 0 bases at V and 5 bases at J, with 13 bases between. Per germline, CDR1 DFQATT and CDR2 SNEGSKA (reference sequence). The CDR3 protein is CSARDGAGKYGYTF. The CDR3, as DNA: TGCAGTGCTAGAGATGGGGCAGGAAAGTATGGCTACACCTTC.

The chain uses TRBV21-1 and TRBJ1-1; TRBD1 was called by the table and not checked on the DNA. TRBV21-1 is designated a pseudogene. The CDR3 extends over 15 amino acids. CDR3 in amino acids: CASRLLRAGSAEAFF. The CDR3 coding sequence is TGTGCCAGCAGGCTACTAAGGGCAGGGAGCGCTGAAGCTTTCTTT.

This clonotype was recorded a few times. The genes are TRBV29-1 and TRBJ2-1; TRBD2 matches 14 bases. CDR1 is SQVTM and CDR2 is ANQGSEA in the germline V gene. The CDR3 has 17 amino acids. V was pared by 5 bases and J by 2 bases, with 8 bases of the junction left unmatched. CDR3 DNA sequence: TGCAGCGTTCCAGACCGACTAGCGGGAGGGGCCTACAATGAGCAGTTCTTC. Translated, it gives CSVPDRLAGGAYNEQFF.